Reported below is one TCR beta chain. The target antigen is unknown. This specimen belongs to a study of shared clonotypes between healthy human individuals. Study-wide background: Serving as donors were a couple of women and three men, whose ages spanned 18 to 49.

The germline V gene encodes CDR1 LGHNA and CDR2 YNFKEQ. The CDR3 consists of 12 residues. The germline V and J ends were trimmed by 3 bases and 5 bases, with 4 bases remaining between them. Tens of thousands of T cell genomes, or approximately 190 ng DNA, went into the sorted-subset replicate PCRs. The method was immunoSEQ multiplex PCR; TCRdb's version includes in-frame clones alone and lacks a portion of them. Here the sample spans about 380,000 clones, about 96% being singletons. Regarding the study as a whole: The sole specimen, blood, was sampled, and tissue repertoires likely differ.

The TCR was taken from a man aged 25 to 40 in good health. The chain uses TRBV4-2 and TRBJ2-2; D gene ambiguous. Input material: memory CD8+ T cells sorted from blood. Subset: CD45RO+ cells pooled with CCR7-negative TemRA cells. The CDR3 sequence: CASSQTTGELFF. CDR3 coding DNA: TGTGCCAGCAGCCAGACGACCGGGGAGCTGTTTTTT.